A selection of T cell receptor beta chains follows, all from one sample in a study of T cell responses to AZD1222 COVID-19 vaccine. Measured with immunoSEQ multiplex PCR; TCRdb has only the in-frame clones, and not every one. This table holds some 110,000 clones, about 86% found once. The material sequenced was peripheral blood, taken on day 0 of AZD1222 vaccination. Receptors originate from an adult in good health. Each CDR3 is given without its conserved first and last residue. Fields, in order: D gene, J gene, V gene, CDR3 length, CDR3 protein. The D gene is left open where the match is weak.

d_gene: .
j_gene: TRBJ2-5
v_gene: TRBV28
len: 12
CDR3aa: ASSLPLGQETQY

d_gene: .
j_gene: TRBJ1-2
v_gene: TRBV14
len: 11
CDR3aa: ASAIGTAYGYT

d_gene: .
j_gene: TRBJ2-3
v_gene: TRBV18
len: 12
CDR3aa: ASSGNLSTDTQY

d_gene: .
j_gene: TRBJ2-2
v_gene: TRBV24-1
len: 10
CDR3aa: ATSSGTGELF

d_gene: TRBD1
j_gene: TRBJ1-2
v_gene: TRBV25-1
len: 14
CDR3aa: ASSEWRGLGDYGYT

d_gene: .
j_gene: TRBJ1-1
v_gene: TRBV5-1
len: 13
CDR3aa: ASSWDSQRGTEAF

d_gene: .
j_gene: TRBJ1-5
v_gene: TRBV19
len: 13
CDR3aa: ASRTTGTSNQPQH

d_gene: TRBD1
j_gene: TRBJ1-2
v_gene: TRBV5-8
len: 13
CDR3aa: ASSLVRQGDDGYT

d_gene: TRBD1
j_gene: TRBJ1-1
v_gene: TRBV18
len: 11
CDR3aa: ASSGTGRTEAF

d_gene: .
j_gene: TRBJ2-2
v_gene: TRBV19
len: 14
CDR3aa: ATSGPGQSRTGELF

d_gene: TRBD1
j_gene: TRBJ1-5
v_gene: TRBV12-3/TRBV12-4
len: 11
CDR3aa: ASRRTGDQPQH

d_gene: .
j_gene: TRBJ2-6
v_gene: TRBV7-9
len: 16
CDR3aa: ASSLGDRTFSGANVLT

d_gene: .
j_gene: TRBJ2-7
v_gene: TRBV5-1
len: 10
CDR3aa: ASSSQNYEQY

d_gene: TRBD1
j_gene: TRBJ2-2
v_gene: TRBV6-2/TRBV6-3
len: 15
CDR3aa: ASSYSTGTGYTGELF

d_gene: .
j_gene: TRBJ1-2
v_gene: TRBV7-2
len: 13
CDR3aa: ASSPILTENYGYT